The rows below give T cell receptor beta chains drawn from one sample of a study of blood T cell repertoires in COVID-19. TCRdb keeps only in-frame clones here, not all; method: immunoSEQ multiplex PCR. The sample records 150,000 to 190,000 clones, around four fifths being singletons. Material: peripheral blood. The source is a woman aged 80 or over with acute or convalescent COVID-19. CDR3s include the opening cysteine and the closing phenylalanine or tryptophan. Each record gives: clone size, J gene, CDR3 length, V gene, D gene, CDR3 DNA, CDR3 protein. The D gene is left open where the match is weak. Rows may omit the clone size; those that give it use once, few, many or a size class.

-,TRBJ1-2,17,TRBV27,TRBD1,TGTGCCAGCAGTTTGCGATGGGGACAGGGATATAACTATGGCTACACCTTC,CASSLRWGQGYNYGYTF
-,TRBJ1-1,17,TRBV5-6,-,TGTGCCAGCAGCTCGCGCCCGAGGGGGGGAATGAACACTGAAGCTTTCTTT,CASSSRPRGGMNTEAFF
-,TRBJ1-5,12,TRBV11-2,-,TGTGCCAGCAGCTTAGATGGGCAGGACCAGCATTTT,CASSLDGQDQHF
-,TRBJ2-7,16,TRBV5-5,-,TGTGCCAGCAGCTTGTCTGGGGCCTTTAGGTCCTACGAGCAGTACTTC,CASSLSGAFRSYEQYF
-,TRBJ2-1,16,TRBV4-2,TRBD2,TGTGCCAGCAGCCAATTAAGTAGCGGGGGGGACAATGAGCAGTTCTTC,CASSQLSSGGDNEQFF
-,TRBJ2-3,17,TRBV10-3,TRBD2,TGTGCCATCAGTGACCCAACTAGCGGGGGAACGACAGATACGCAGTATTTT,CAISDPTSGGTTDTQYF
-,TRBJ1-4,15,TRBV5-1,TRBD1,TGCGCCAGCAGCTTGGATGGGACAGGGATTGAAAAACTGTTTTTT,CASSLDGTGIEKLFF
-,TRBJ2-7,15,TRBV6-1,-,TGTGCCAGCAGTGAAGCGCCAGGGGTTGGCTACGAGCAGTACTTC,CASSEAPGVGYEQYF
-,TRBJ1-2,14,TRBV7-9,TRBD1,TGTGCCAGCAGCTCGACAGGGGGTAACTATGGCTACACCTTC,CASSSTGGNYGYTF
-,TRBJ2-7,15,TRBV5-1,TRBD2,TGCGCCAGCAGCTTGGGACTAGCGGGGGGCTACGAGCAGTACTTC,CASSLGLAGGYEQYF
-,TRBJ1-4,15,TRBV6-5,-,TGTGCCAGCACTCTTGGCCCCAGGGAGGGGGGAAAACTGTTTTTT,CASTLGPREGGKLFF
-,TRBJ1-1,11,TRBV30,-,TGTGCCTGGAGAGCTTACACTGAAGCTTTCTTT,CAWRAYTEAFF
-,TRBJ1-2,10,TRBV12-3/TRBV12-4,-,TGTGCCAGCAGCATCGACAGGTCCACCTTC,CASSIDRSTF
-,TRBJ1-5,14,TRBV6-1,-,TGTGCCAGCAGCCCGGGGGGTCGCAATCAGCCCCAGCATTTT,CASSPGGRNQPQHF
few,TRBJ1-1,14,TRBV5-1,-,TGCGCCAGCAGCTTGCGGACATCGAACACTGAAGCTTTCTTT,CASSLRTSNTEAFF
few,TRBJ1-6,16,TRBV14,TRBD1,TGTGCCAGCAGCCAACTCACCGGGACAGCTAATTCACCCCTCCACTTT,CASSQLTGTANSPLHF
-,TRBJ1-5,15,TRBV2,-,TGTGCCAGCAGTGAAATCGGTGATAGCAATCAGCCCCAGCATTTT,CASSEIGDSNQPQHF
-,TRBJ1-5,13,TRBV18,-,TGTGCCAGCTCACCAGAACTCCATCAGCCCCAGCATTTT,CASSPELHQPQHF
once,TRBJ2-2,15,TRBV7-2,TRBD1,TGTGCCAGCAACCCCACAGGGGAACGGACCGGGGAGCTGTTTTTT,CASNPTGERTGELFF
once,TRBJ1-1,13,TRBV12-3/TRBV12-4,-,TGTGCCAGCAGTTTCCAGGTGAACACTGAAGCTTTCTTT,CASSFQVNTEAFF
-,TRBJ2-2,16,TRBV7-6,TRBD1,TGTGCCAGCAGCTTACGACAGGGGGTAAACACCGGGGAGCTGTTTTTT,CASSLRQGVNTGELFF
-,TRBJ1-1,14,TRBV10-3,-,TGTGCCATCAGTGAGTCTGCGGGGTTTGGAGAAGCTTTCTTT,CAISESAGFGEAFF
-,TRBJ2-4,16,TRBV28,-,TGTGCCAGCAGTGCCCCTGGGGGAGGCTTTCCGAACATTCAGTACTTC,CASSAPGGGFPNIQYF
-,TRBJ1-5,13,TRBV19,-,TGTGCCAGTAGTATAGCGGGAGATCAGCCCCAGCATTTT,CASSIAGDQPQHF
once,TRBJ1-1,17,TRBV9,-,TGTGCCAGCAGCCCCGCCGGAGGGTTAAGGGACAACACTGAAGCTTTCTTT,CASSPAGGLRDNTEAFF
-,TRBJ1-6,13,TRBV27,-,TGTGCCAGCAGTTTATCGAGGGCTCAGCACCTCCACTTT,CASSLSRAQHLHF